The 25 T cell receptor beta chains below come from one sample, sequenced in a study of blood T cell repertoires in COVID-19. Measured with immunoSEQ multiplex PCR; TCRdb has only the in-frame clones, and not every one. Of 250,000 to 350,000 clones in the sample, 75% to 90% are singletons; the top ten hold about 0.94%. Material: peripheral blood. Receptor source: a woman in her thirties or forties who had recovered from COVID-19.

The V gene is TRBV11-3, the J gene TRBJ2-7; 8 bases are shared with TRBD2. This CDR3 region has 15 residues. CDR1 and CDR2 from the germline V gene are SGHNT and YENEEA. The ends lost 5 bases at V and 6 bases at J; junction bases unmatched: 12. The CDR3 nucleotides are TGTGCCAGCAGCAGTTTTTCTAGCGGGCATGGCGAGCAGTACTTC. Encoded protein: CASSSFSSGHGEQYF.

The chain recombines TRBV6-5 with TRBJ1-1; D not resolved. The ends were cut back, 7 bases at V and 1 base at J, with 16 bases in the middle. The CDR3 is 15 amino acids. Per germline, CDR1 MNHEY and CDR2 SVGAGI. Written as DNA, the CDR3 is TGTGCCAGCACCCCCTCTGGCAGGCAGAACACTGAAGCTTTCTTT. Encoded protein: CASTPSGRQNTEAFF.

Turning to this clone: Within the sample, other DNA sequences also encode this same CDR3. This sequence joins TRBV6-5 and TRBJ1-1; D call uncertain. This CDR3 region has 13 residues. Germline V gene data show CDR1 as MNHEY and CDR2 as SVGAGI. V was clipped by 6 bases and J by 1 base, with 9 bases between them. The CDR3 is CASRRQENTEAFF. In nucleotides, the CDR3 is TGTGCCAGCAGACGCCAGGAGAACACTGAAGCTTTCTTT.

This clone was detected only a few times. Other DNA sequences in the same sample also yield this CDR3. The rearrangement links TRBV2 to TRBJ2-7; 7 bases line up with TRBD2. CDR3 length: 13 amino acids. V lost 7 bases to trimming and J lost 0 bases; unmatched junction nucleotides: 3. Germline CDR1 and CDR2: SNHLY and FYNNEI. In DNA, the CDR3 is TGTGCCAGCACGCTAGCGGACTCCTACGAGCAGTACTTC. Its protein product is CASTLADSYEQYF.

The chain links TRBV10-2 to TRBJ2-7, with TRBD2 matching over 13 bases. In germline, CDR1 is WSHSY, CDR2 SAAADI. Losses at the gene ends were 4 bases for V and 7 bases for J; bases not matched to a gene: 7. The CDR3 runs to 15 residues. CDR3 coding DNA: TGCGCCAGCAGTGGACTAGCGGGAGGTGGTATAGAGCAGTACTTC. Residues: CASSGLAGGGIEQYF.

The chain is built from TRBV7-9 and TRBJ1-1; TRBD1 matches 10 bases. The ends lost 5 bases at V and 0 bases at J; junction bases unmatched: 3. Germline CDR1 is SEHNR and CDR2 is FQNEAQ (reference sequence). The CDR3 consists of 15 residues. Written as DNA, the CDR3 is TGTGCCAGCAGCCTGACAGGGGGCGTGAACACTGAAGCTTTCTTT. Amino acids: CASSLTGGVNTEAFF.

This chain connects TRBV28 to TRBJ2-2; D call uncertain. The CDR3 is 12 residues long. Between the trimmed V and J ends, which lost 5 bases and 8 bases, there was a span of 9 bases. Germline V gene sequence: CDR1 MDHEN, CDR2 SYDVKM. This CDR3 reads CASSASRGELFF. In nucleotides, the CDR3 is TGTGCCAGCAGTGCGAGCCGGGGGGAGCTGTTTTTT.

This clone was counted a single time. V gene TRBV21-1 combines with J gene TRBJ1-1; the D call in the table, TRBD1, was not verified against the DNA. TRBV21-1 is an annotated pseudogene. The CDR3 has 11 amino acids. In DNA form, the CDR3 reads TGTGCCAGCGCCGACGGACAGGGGCTTCTCTTT. Amino acid sequence: CASADGQGLLF.

The chain links TRBV5-1 to TRBJ2-7; 8 nucleotides match TRBD1. CDR3 length equals 15 residues. Per germline, CDR1 SGHRS and CDR2 YFSETQ. Trimming cost V 1 base and J 2 bases; bases outside gene matches: 5. Written as DNA, the CDR3 is TGCGCCAGCAGCTTGCAGGCAGGGGGCACCTACGAGCAGTACTTC. Translating it yields CASSLQAGGTYEQYF. The full variable domain, its missing parts supplied by reference TRBV5-1 and TRBJ2-7, is KAGVTQTPRYLIKTRGQQVTLSCSPISGHRSVSWYQQTPGQGLQFLFEYFSETQRNKGNFPGRFSGRQFSNSRSEMNVSTLELGDSALYLCASSLQAGGTYEQYFGPGTRLTVT.

This clone was counted a few times. The V and J genes are TRBV18 and TRBJ2-1, with TRBD2 identical over 10 bases. V was pared by 2 bases and J by 3 bases, with 1 base of the junction left unmatched. The CDR3 is made up of 15 amino acids. Germline CDR1 reads KGHSH; CDR2 reads LQKENI. CDR3 DNA: TGTGCCAGCTCACCAGGGACTAGCGACTACAATGAGCAGTTCTTC. Translation gives CASSPGTSDYNEQFF. Combining the CDR3 with reference TRBV18 and TRBJ2-1 gives the whole variable domain NAGVMQNPRHLVRRRGQEARLRCSPMKGHSHVYWYRQLPEEGLKFMVYLQKENIIDESGMPKERFSAEFPKEGPSILRIQQVVRGDSAAYFCASSPGTSDYNEQFFGPGTRLTVL.

This chain connects TRBV11-2 to TRBJ2-7, with a weak D call TRBD1 (5 bases). From germline, CDR1 is SGHAT and CDR2 FQNNGV. V lost 4 bases and J 3 bases, leaving 16 bases between the germline ends. The CDR3 covers 15 residues. CDR3 sequence reads: CASSSPSQGSYEQYF. In DNA, the CDR3 is TGTGCCAGCAGCTCGCCGTCTCAGGGAAGCTACGAGCAGTACTTC.

This chain links TRBV20-1 with TRBJ2-5; D not certain. This CDR3 comprises 11 residues. V was pared by 8 bases and J by 5 bases, with 12 bases between. CDR1 DFQATT and CDR2 SNEGSKA come from the germline V gene (reference sequence). The CDR3 DNA reads TGCAGTTCAAGCTCCCGGGAGACCCAGTACTTC. Amino acid sequence: CSSSSRETQYF.

The CDR3 spells CAIRGTSGSQDTQYF. The CDR3 region has the DNA TGTGCCATCAGGGGGACTAGCGGGAGTCAAGATACGCAGTATTTT. This chain uses TRBV10-3 with TRBJ2-3, with TRBD2 matching over 14 bases. The CDR3 consists of 15 residues. Germline CDR1 ENHRY, CDR2 SYGVKD. Germline trimming cut 6 bases from V and 5 bases from J; bases unmatched to any gene: 4.

The rearrangement joins TRBV7-6 to TRBJ2-2; a weak D match, TRBD2 (5 bases). Germline CDR1 SGHVS, CDR2 FNYEAQ. V was cut by 4 bases and J by 2 bases, with 11 bases left in between. The CDR3 has 15 amino acids. The CDR3 loop is CASSWAGTNTGELFF. CDR3 nucleotide sequence: TGTGCCAGCAGCTGGGCGGGTACCAACACCGGGGAGCTGTTTTTT.

The V and J genes are TRBV6-4 and TRBJ2-1; TRBD2 matches 14 bases. The CDR3 is 15 residues long. Trimming took 5 bases from V and 9 from J; bases not matched to a gene: 6. Per germline, CDR1 MRHNA and CDR2 SNTAGT. This CDR3 is CASSPTSGRVGEQFF. CDR3 nucleotides: TGTGCCAGCAGTCCGACTAGCGGGAGGGTGGGTGAGCAGTTCTTC.

This clone was seen just once. This chain connects TRBV5-1 to TRBJ2-2; D possibly corresponds to TRBD2 (6 bases). Per the germline V gene, CDR1 is SGHRS and CDR2 is YFSETQ. Trimming cost V 3 bases and J 1 base, with 7 bases left between them. The CDR3 runs 14 residues. The CDR3 coding sequence is TGCGCCAGCAGCTGGGACTTGAACACCGGGGAGCTGTTTTTT. Translation: CASSWDLNTGELFF.

The rearrangement links TRBV19 to TRBJ1-1; D is ambiguous. The germline CDR1 and CDR2 sequences are LNHDA and SQIVND (reference sequence). The CDR3 runs 15 residues. V was clipped by 5 bases and J by 0 bases, with 13 bases between them. The CDR3 loop is CASSYAQIMNTEAFF. In nucleotides, the CDR3 is TGTGCCAGTAGTTACGCCCAGATCATGAACACTGAAGCTTTCTTT.

In its sample, this clone was seen once. The rearrangement joins TRBV19 to TRBJ1-2, with a weak D call TRBD1 (6 bases). Trimming took off 8 bases at V and 4 bases at J, with 14 bases between the two ends. The CDR3 totals 13 residues. Germline CDR1 and CDR2: LNHDA and SQIVND (reference sequence). The CDR3, as DNA: TGTGCCAGTGGCCCCCGGGGGGCCTATGGCTACACCTTC. Translated: CASGPRGAYGYTF.

As for this clone: This CDR3 is also generated by other DNA sequences in the sample. The rearrangement uses TRBV3-1 (or the pseudogene TRBV3-2) and TRBJ2-3; 8 bases are shared with TRBD2. V was clipped by 1 base and J by 2 bases; unmatched bases: 2. The CDR3 is 15 amino acids. CDR1 and CDR2 from the germline V gene are LGHDT and YNNKEL (reference sequence). Written as DNA, the CDR3 is TGTGCCAGCAGCCAAGGACTAGCGACCACAGATACGCAGTATTTT. This codes for CASSQGLATTDTQYF.

The rearrangement joins TRBV10-3 to TRBJ2-7; 8 nucleotides line up with TRBD1. The CDR3 is 15 residues long. Unmatched junction bases numbered 9, after V lost 7 bases and J lost 1 base. Per germline, CDR1 ENHRY and CDR2 SYGVKD. The CDR3 region is CAIIPTGEVSYEQYF. For the CDR3, the DNA is TGTGCCATCATCCCGACAGGGGAAGTTTCCTACGAGCAGTACTTC.

This sequence joins TRBV12-3 or TRBV12-4 and TRBJ1-1; D remains unclear. The V gene lost 5 bases and the J gene lost 3 bases, with 7 bases spanning the gap. The CDR3 loop spans 12 amino acids. DNA for the CDR3: TGTGCCAGCAGTAGCATATACACTGAAGCTTTCTTT. The encoded protein is CASSSIYTEAFF.

A single count supports this clone. This chain's CDR3 is CASQGQGAIYEQYF. The CDR3 nucleotides are TGTGCCAGCCAGGGACAGGGGGCAATCTACGAGCAGTACTTC. The rearrangement joins TRBV2 to TRBJ2-7; TRBD1 aligns across 12 bases. The V segment lost 8 bases and the J segment 3 bases; nucleotides outside the gene matches: 5. Germline loops: CDR1 SNHLY, CDR2 FYNNEI. This CDR3 contains 14 residues.

The chain carries TRBV29-1 and TRBJ1-1; 7 bases agree with TRBD1. Per germline, CDR1 SQVTM and CDR2 ANQGSEA. The junction had 8 bases not matched to a gene; V was cut back by 3 bases and J by 4 bases. CDR3 length equals 14 residues. The CDR3 bases are TGCAGCGTTGAGGACAGGCCTGCGGGCACTGAAGCTTTCTTT. It specifies CSVEDRPAGTEAFF.

The chain couples TRBV28 to TRBJ2-1, with 8 bases that match TRBD2. CDR1 is MDHEN and CDR2 is SYDVKM in the germline V gene. The CDR3 is 16 residues long. V lost 5 bases, J lost 5 bases, and 11 bases stayed unmatched. The CDR3 protein is CASSKIAGLSHNEQFF. In nucleotides, the CDR3 is TGTGCCAGCAGTAAAATAGCGGGATTGAGCCACAATGAGCAGTTCTTC.

The rearrangement uses TRBV28 and TRBJ2-5; 10 bases line up with TRBD2. Per germline, CDR1 MDHEN and CDR2 SYDVKM. There are 16 residues in the CDR3. V lost 4 bases, J lost 2 bases, and 7 bases stayed unmatched. This CDR3 reads CASSSRTSGDQETQYF. The CDR3 bases are TGTGCCAGCAGTTCGCGGACTAGCGGAGATCAAGAGACCCAGTACTTC.